The 20 T cell receptor beta chains below come from one sample, sequenced in a study of cytomegalovirus exposure and HLA in healthy donors. Amplification used 60 Vbeta primers and 13 Jbeta primers. Assay used: immunoSEQ multiplex PCR; TCRdb lists only in-frame clones, some missing. Found here are about 120,000 clones, around 76% of them singletons; the top ten hold roughly 31%. Sequenced sample: PBMCs. The receptors stem from a man aged 55 to 69 in good health and CMV-seropositive.

Concerning this clone itself: An end of the junction differs from the germline gene, which may be a read error. In DNA, the CDR3 is TGTGCCAGCAGCTTAACCCCATACTCCTACCATGAGCAGTTCTTC. Translated: CASSLTPYSYHEQFF. The chain carries TRBV7-3 and TRBJ2-1; D ambiguous. Germline assignment: CDR1 SGHTA and CDR2 FQGTGA. CDR3 size: 15 residues.

In its sample, this clone was seen once. This chain uses TRBV5-1 with TRBJ1-4, with 7 bases aligning to TRBD1. Germline trimming cut 4 bases from V and 7 bases from J; bases unmatched to any gene: 10. This CDR3 has 15 amino acids. Germline values: CDR1 SGHRS, CDR2 YFSETQ. CDR3 DNA sequence: TGCGCCAGCAGCCGTGGGACAGTTCCCCCTGAAAAACTGTTTTTT. Amino acid sequence: CASSRGTVPPEKLFF.

The V gene is TRBV5-5, the J gene TRBJ1-5, with D possibly TRBD1 on 6 matching bases. Trimming stripped 4 bases from V and 2 bases from J, with 13 bases between. Germline CDR1 reads SGHKS; CDR2 reads YYEKEE (reference sequence). The CDR3 totals 15 residues. CDR3 residues: CASSGDTWGNQPQHF. The CDR3 DNA sequence: TGTGCCAGCAGCGGGGACACCTGGGGCAATCAGCCCCAGCATTTT.

The chain links TRBV18 to TRBJ1-2; D may be TRBD1 (5 bases). This CDR3 contains 15 residues. Trimming cost V 0 bases and J 2 bases, with 10 bases left between them. Germline V CDR1 and CDR2: KGHSH, LQKENI. CDR3 residues: CASSPPGDRNYGYTF. The CDR3 coding sequence is TGTGCCAGCTCACCACCGGGTGACAGAAACTATGGCTACACCTTC.

The chain links TRBV7-2 to TRBJ1-4; no firm D call. CDR1 and CDR2 from the germline V gene are SGHTA and FQGNSA. Trimming removed 6 bases from V and 8 bases from J, with 16 bases in between. The CDR3 consists of 14 residues. CDR3: CASSLEWRPEKLFF. DNA of the CDR3: TGTGCCAGCAGTCTGGAGTGGAGGCCCGAAAAACTGTTTTTT.

V gene TRBV7-9 combines with J gene TRBJ2-5; D might be TRBD1 (5 bases). CDR1 and CDR2 (germline): SEHNR, FQNEAQ (reference sequence). This CDR3 region has 14 residues. V was shortened by 1 base and J by 1 base, with 7 bases between the two germline ends. CDR3 loop: CASSLVGVQETQYF. The CDR3 region has the DNA TGTGCCAGCAGCTTAGTAGGGGTCCAAGAGACCCAGTACTTC.

This clone has only one observation. This chain uses TRBV29-1 with TRBJ1-2; 8 nucleotides align to TRBD1. The V segment lost 6 bases and the J segment 1 base; nucleotides outside the gene matches: 10. The CDR3 has 15 amino acids. CDR1 SQVTM and CDR2 ANQGSEA come from the germline V gene. In DNA, the CDR3 is TGCAGCGTGACCGGACAGGGCCTAAATAACTATGGCTACACCTTC. It yields the protein CSVTGQGLNNYGYTF.

This clone showed up just a few times. J is TRBJ2-3 and V is TRBV11-2; 9 positions match TRBD2. The ends lost 6 bases at V and 2 bases at J; junction bases unmatched: 9. CDR3 length equals 16 residues. CDR1 and CDR2 from the germline V gene are SGHAT and FQNNGV. CDR3 sequence (DNA): TGTGCCAGCAGTTTTAGCGGGGGTACTAACACAGATACGCAGTATTTT. Translated, it gives CASSFSGGTNTDTQYF.

The J gene is TRBJ1-5, the V gene TRBV5-1; unclear D gene. Trimming stripped 4 bases from V and 0 bases from J, with 5 bases between. This CDR3 has 13 residues. CDR1 and CDR2 (germline): SGHRS, YFSETQ. The CDR3 loop reads CASSQNSNQPQHF. CDR3 coding DNA: TGCGCCAGCAGCCAAAATAGCAATCAGCCCCAGCATTTT.

This chain joins TRBV6-1 and TRBJ1-5, with a tentative D call TRBD1 (6 bases). Germline-derived CDR1 and CDR2 are MNHNS and SASEGT. This CDR3 spans 14 amino acids. Trimming took 2 bases from V and 7 from J, leaving 12 bases between them. In nucleotides, the CDR3 is TGTGCCAGCAGTGAACTACAGGGCCGACAGCCCCAGCATTTT. Amino acid sequence: CASSELQGRQPQHF.

V gene TRBV12-5 combines with J gene TRBJ1-5; 9 bases match TRBD1. Trimming at V came to 8 bases and at J to 5 bases, leaving 4 bases not matched to a gene. CDR3 length equals 13 residues. Looked up from germline, CDR1 is LGHNT and CDR2 is FRNRAP. CDR3 bases: TGTGCTAGTAGGGGACAGGGCGATCAGCCCCAGCATTTT. As protein: CASRGQGDQPQHF.

The V call is TRBV9, the J call TRBJ2-5, with D tentatively TRBD2 (5 bases). V lost 5 bases and J lost 3, with 8 bases in between. The length of the CDR3 is 12 residues. Germline V gene sequence: CDR1 SGDLS, CDR2 YYNGEE. The CDR3 loop is CASRREEETQYF. CDR3 bases: TGTGCCAGCAGGAGGGAAGAAGAGACCCAGTACTTC.

The chain has TRBV11-2 and TRBJ2-3; D possibly corresponds to TRBD2 (5 bases). CDR3 length equals 15 residues. The germline V gene has CDR1 SGHAT and CDR2 FQNNGV. The V end lost 5 bases, the J end lost 2 bases, and 14 bases lay between the germline ends. CDR3 sequence (DNA): TGTGCCAGCAGCCCGAAACTAGATTCCACAGATACGCAGTATTTT. Encoded protein: CASSPKLDSTDTQYF.

This chain connects TRBV5-1 to TRBJ1-3, with D perhaps TRBD1 (5 bases). V was clipped by 5 bases and J by 0 bases, with 18 bases between them. This CDR3 contains 17 residues. CDR1 SGHRS and CDR2 YFSETQ come from the germline V gene. The CDR3 DNA is TGCGCCAGCAGACGATCGACAGACGCCTCCTCTGGAAACACCATATATTTT. It specifies CASRRSTDASSGNTIYF.

This chain's CDR3 is CATSRDLGAQGSGNTIYF. The CDR3 DNA reads as TGTGCCACCAGCAGAGATCTCGGCGCACAGGGGTCTGGAAACACCATATATTTT. The V call is TRBV15, the J call TRBJ1-3; TRBD1 aligns across 7 bases. The CDR3 runs to 18 residues. J lost 1 base, V lost 0 bases, and 9 bases had no gene match. Germline CDR1 LNHNV, CDR2 YYDKDF (reference sequence).

The chain recombines TRBV18 with TRBJ1-2; 7 nucleotides agree with TRBD1. V was pared by 5 bases and J by 10 bases, with 7 bases of the junction left unmatched. CDR1 is KGHSH, CDR2 LQKENI, per germline. The CDR3 length is 12 residues. CDR3: CASSDREGDYTF. In nucleotides, the CDR3 is TGTGCCAGCTCAGACAGGGAAGGAGACTACACCTTC.

The rearrangement joins TRBV11-3 to TRBJ1-1; a possible D gene is TRBD1 (5 bases). CDR1 is SGHNT and CDR2 is YENEEA in the germline V gene. Trimming shortened V by 5 bases and J by 5 bases, and 15 bases separated the two germline ends. There are 14 residues in the CDR3. The CDR3 sequence is CASSTRGADTEAFF. CDR3 bases: TGTGCCAGCAGCACCCGCGGGGCGGATACTGAAGCTTTCTTT.

This clone showed up just once. This chain connects TRBV19 to TRBJ2-3, with TRBD1 identical over 7 bases. This CDR3 comprises 17 residues. V lost 5 bases, J lost 6 bases, and 17 bases stayed unmatched. From germline, CDR1 is LNHDA and CDR2 SQIVND (reference sequence). CDR3 in DNA: TGTGCCAGTAGTGGGAACAGGGGACCCGACTTCGGGGATACGCAGTATTTT. This translates into CASSGNRGPDFGDTQYF.

This clone was observed a single time. V is TRBV5-4 and J is TRBJ1-6; 9 positions agree with TRBD1. The CDR3 covers 15 residues. Germline loops: CDR1 SGHNT, CDR2 YYREEE (reference sequence). Trimming cost V 6 bases and J 10 bases; bases outside gene matches: 11. The CDR3 loop is CASTLPGQGGSPLHF. As DNA, the CDR3 is TGTGCCAGCACCCTACCGGGACAGGGAGGGTCACCCCTCCACTTT.

This clone was seen more than once but under ten times. The chain combines TRBV7-9 with TRBJ1-2, with D maybe TRBD1 (5 bases). V was shortened by 3 bases and J by 7 bases, with 9 bases between the two germline ends. The CDR3 length is 12 residues. Germline V gene sequence: CDR1 SEHNR, CDR2 FQNEAQ (reference sequence). CDR3 bases: TGTGCCAGCAGCTTCCAGGGTATTGGCTACACCTTC. This encodes CASSFQGIGYTF.